The clone carrying this T cell receptor (beta chain) came up many times. As yet, its antigen is unknown. MiXCR was run by TCRdb on the 5' RACE reads, yielding one entry per CDR3 protein. This table has roughly 120,000 distinct CDR3 sequences, roughly an eighth appearing once. The data derive from a study of CD8 T cells in ankylosing spondylitis. Germline V gene sequence: CDR1 MDHEN, CDR2 SYDVKM. The CDR3 is made up of 11 amino acids. General observations from the study: Reports of some motif variants in reactive arthritis synovial fluid and blood predate this one. Reported data indicate significant enrichment of disease-linked clones within matched ankylosing spondylitis synovial fluid.

V gene TRBV28 combines with J gene TRBJ2-7; possible D gene TRBD2, 6 bases. Specimen: blood, either unsorted or a sorted T cell fraction (not recorded which). The clonotype originates from a female donor with ankylosing spondylitis or in good health (not recorded which). CDR3: CATGVTDEQYF. CDR3 nucleotides: TGTGCAACGGGGGTAACCGACGAGCAGTACTTC.